This T cell receptor beta chain was captured by sequencing in a study of T-cell memory formation after mild COVID-19. Trimming took 2 bases from V and 5 from J, leaving 11 bases between them. The CDR3 is 14 amino acids. Germline loops: CDR1 SGHKS, CDR2 YYEKEE (reference sequence). From 5'RACE with constant-segment primers came TCR alpha and TCR beta cDNA libraries that carried sample barcodes and UMIs. TCRdb passed the 5' RACE reads through MiXCR, listing each CDR3 protein once. The profile shows fewer than 200,000 distinct CDR3 sequences, under 15% of them singletons. This clonotype was recorded at least ten times.

This clonotype was sampled from a man younger than 35 who had mild COVID-19 (a few samples of this study predate the infection). Cell type and time point are not known. Sequences were obtained from PBMCs or a T cell subset sorted from them (not recorded which). The V and J genes are TRBV5-5 and TRBJ1-5, with D maybe TRBD1 (6 bases). This CDR3 is CASSLQGGDQPQHF. The CDR3 nucleotides are TGTGCCAGCAGCTTACAGGGAGGGGATCAGCCCCAGCATTTT.